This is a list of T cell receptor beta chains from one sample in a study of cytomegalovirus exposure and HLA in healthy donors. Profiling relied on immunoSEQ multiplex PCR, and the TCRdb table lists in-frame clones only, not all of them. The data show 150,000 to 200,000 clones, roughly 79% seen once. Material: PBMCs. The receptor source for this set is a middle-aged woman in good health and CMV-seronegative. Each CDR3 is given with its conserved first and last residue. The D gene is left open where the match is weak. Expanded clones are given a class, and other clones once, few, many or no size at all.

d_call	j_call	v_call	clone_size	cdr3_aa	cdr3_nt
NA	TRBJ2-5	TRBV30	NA	CAWEGAGQETQYF	TGTGCCTGGGAAGGGGCAGGCCAAGAGACCCAGTACTTC
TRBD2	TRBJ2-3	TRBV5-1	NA	CASSPGLAGGSDTQYF	TGCGCCAGCAGTCCCGGACTAGCGGGAGGCTCAGATACGCAGTATTTT
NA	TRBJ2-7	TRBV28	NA	CASSSPGEQYF	TGTGCCAGCAGCTCCCCGGGCGAGCAGTACTTC
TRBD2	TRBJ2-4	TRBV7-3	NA	CASSLAGGNIQYF	TGTGCCAGCAGCCTAGCGGGAGGGAACATTCAGTACTTC
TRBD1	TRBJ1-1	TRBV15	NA	CATSMGQGNTEAFF	TGTGCCACCAGCATGGGACAGGGGAACACTGAAGCTTTCTTT
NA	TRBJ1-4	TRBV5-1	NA	CASSLSGGEGLFF	TGCGCCAGCAGCTTGAGCGGGGGGGAAGGACTGTTTTTT
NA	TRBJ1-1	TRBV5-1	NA	CASSLERPGFTEAFF	TGCGCCAGCAGCTTGGAGCGACCAGGGTTCACTGAAGCTTTCTTT
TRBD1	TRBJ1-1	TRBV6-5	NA	CASSYSSGTGYGAFF	TGTGCCAGCAGTTACTCGAGTGGGACAGGGTATGGGGCTTTCTTT
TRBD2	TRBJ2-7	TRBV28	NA	CASTGASGDSYEQYF	TGTGCCAGCACGGGAGCTAGCGGCGACTCCTACGAGCAGTACTTC
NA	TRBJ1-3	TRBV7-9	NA	CASISPTPNSGNTIYF	TGTGCCAGCATATCCCCCACCCCTAACTCTGGAAACACCATATATTTT
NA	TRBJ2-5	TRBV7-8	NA	CASSLAQGYQETQYF	TGTGCCAGCAGCTTAGCCCAGGGGTATCAAGAGACCCAGTACTTC
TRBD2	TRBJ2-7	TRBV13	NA	CASSSAPGLGTYEQYF	TGTGCCAGCAGCTCAGCCCCGGGACTAGGAACCTACGAGCAGTACTTC
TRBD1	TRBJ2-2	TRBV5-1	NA	CASSPGQGPGELFF	TGCGCCAGCAGCCCTGGACAGGGCCCCGGGGAGCTGTTTTTT
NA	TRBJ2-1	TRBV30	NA	CAWTTFQGSSYNEQFF	TGTGCCTGGACCACCTTCCAGGGTAGCTCCTACAATGAGCAGTTCTTC
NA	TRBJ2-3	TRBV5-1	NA	CASSLGADTQYF	TGCGCCAGCAGCCTCGGGGCAGATACGCAGTATTTT
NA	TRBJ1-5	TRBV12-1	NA	CASSFRGPELGRNQPQHF	TGTGCCAGCAGCTTTAGAGGTCCGGAACTAGGGAGAAATCAGCCCCAGCATTTT
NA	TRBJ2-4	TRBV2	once	CASSEEGLSKNIQYF	TGTGCCAGCAGTGAGGAGGGTTTGTCCAAAAACATTCAGTACTTC
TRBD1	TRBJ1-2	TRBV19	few	CASSPSRTGSNYGYTF	TGTGCCAGTAGTCCCTCACGGACAGGGAGTAACTATGGCTACACCTTC
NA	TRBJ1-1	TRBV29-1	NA	CSVGQAINTEAFF	TGCAGCGTTGGACAGGCGATAAACACTGAAGCTTTCTTT
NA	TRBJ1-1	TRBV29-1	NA	CSPLDRDWNQPEAFF	TGCAGCCCCCTAGACCGGGACTGGAATCAACCTGAAGCTTTCTTT
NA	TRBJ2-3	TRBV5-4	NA	CASSLGRGRARGTDTQYF	TGTGCCAGCAGCTTGGGGAGGGGGAGGGCCCGAGGCACAGATACGCAGTATTTT
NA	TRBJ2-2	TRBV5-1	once	CASSLGPGAANTGELFF	TGCGCCAGCAGCTTGGGACCGGGAGCCGCGAACACCGGGGAGCTGTTTTTT
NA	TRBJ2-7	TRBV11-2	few	CASSPGSSYEQYF	TGTGCCAGCAGCCCCGGGAGTTCCTACGAGCAGTACTTC
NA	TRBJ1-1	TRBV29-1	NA	CSVRGGPNTEAFF	TGCAGCGTTCGAGGGGGACCGAACACTGAAGCTTTCTTT
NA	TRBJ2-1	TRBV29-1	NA	CSVKRNNEQFF	TGCAGCGTAAAGAGGAACAATGAGCAGTTCTTC
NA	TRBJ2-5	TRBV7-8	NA	CASSLQQFSTQYF	TGTGCCAGCAGCTTACAACAGTTTTCGACCCAGTACTTC
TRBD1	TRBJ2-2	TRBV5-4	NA	CASSMDRENTGELFF	TGTGCCAGCAGCATGGACAGGGAGAACACCGGGGAGCTGTTTTTT
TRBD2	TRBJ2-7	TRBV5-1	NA	CASSLIAGGPMGEQYF	TGCGCCAGCAGCTTGATCGCGGGAGGGCCGATGGGGGAGCAGTACTTC
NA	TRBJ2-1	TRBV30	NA	CAWRNSGNEQFF	TGTGCCTGGAGGAATAGCGGTAATGAGCAGTTCTTC
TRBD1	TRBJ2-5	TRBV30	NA	CAWSKGGRGRQETQYF	TGTGCCTGGAGTAAGGGTGGCAGGGGGCGGCAAGAGACCCAGTACTTC
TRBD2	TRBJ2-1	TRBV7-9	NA	CASSLVHSGLASDEQFF	TGTGCCAGCAGCTTAGTGCACTCGGGACTAGCAAGCGATGAGCAGTTCTTC
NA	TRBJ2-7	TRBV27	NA	CASRGTGETPYEQYF	TGTGCCAGCAGGGGCACCGGGGAGACCCCCTACGAGCAGTACTTC
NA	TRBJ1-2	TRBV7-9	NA	CASSPPSQGVGGYTF	TGTGCCAGCAGCCCACCCTCGCAAGGGGTCGGTGGCTACACCTTC
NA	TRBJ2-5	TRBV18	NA	CASSPRQEETQYF	TGTGCCAGCTCACCAAGGCAGGAAGAGACCCAGTACTTC
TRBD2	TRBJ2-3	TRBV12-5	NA	CASGLALVYNGRAPDTQYF	TGTGCTAGTGGTTTGGCTCTAGTTTACAACGGGAGGGCGCCAGATACGCAGTATTTT
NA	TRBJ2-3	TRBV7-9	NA	CASSFLGGGTDTQYF	TGTGCCAGCAGCTTCTTAGGAGGGGGCACAGATACGCAGTATTTT
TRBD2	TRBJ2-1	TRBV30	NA	CAWSVLGGFEQFF	TGTGCCTGGAGTGTGCTGGGAGGGTTTGAGCAGTTCTTC
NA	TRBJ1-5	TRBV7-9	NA	CASSLESDQPQHF	TGTGCCAGCAGCTTAGAGTCAGATCAGCCCCAGCATTTT
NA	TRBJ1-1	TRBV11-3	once	CASNVGVNTEAFF	TGTGCCAGCAATGTAGGGGTGAACACTGAAGCTTTCTTT
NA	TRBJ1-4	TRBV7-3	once	CASSETANEKLFF	TGTGCCAGCAGCGAGACAGCTAATGAAAAACTGTTTTTT
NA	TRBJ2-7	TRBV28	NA	CASSSITVTYEQYF	TGTGCCAGCAGTTCTATTACGGTGACCTACGAGCAGTACTTC
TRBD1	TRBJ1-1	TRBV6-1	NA	CASSGNQGATEAFF	TGTGCCAGCAGTGGTAATCAGGGGGCCACTGAAGCTTTCTTT
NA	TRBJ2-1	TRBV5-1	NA	CASSQQGNLEHNEQFF	TGCGCCAGCAGCCAACAGGGAAACCTGGAACACAATGAGCAGTTCTTC
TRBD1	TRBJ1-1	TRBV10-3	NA	CAISESYGQGSITEAFF	TGTGCCATCAGTGAGTCTTACGGACAGGGGAGTATCACTGAAGCTTTCTTT
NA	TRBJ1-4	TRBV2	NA	CASNPLRATNEKLFF	TGTGCCAGCAACCCGCTGAGAGCAACTAATGAAAAACTGTTTTTT
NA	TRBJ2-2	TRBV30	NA	CAWSVPGRQAGELFF	TGTGCCTGGAGTGTACCAGGGCGCCAAGCCGGGGAGCTGTTTTTT
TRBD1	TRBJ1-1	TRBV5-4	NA	CASSRGTGGARTEAFF	TGTGCCAGCAGTCGGGGGACAGGGGGCGCTCGGACTGAAGCTTTCTTT
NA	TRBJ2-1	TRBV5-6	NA	CASSYLPGDEQFF	TGTGCCAGCAGCTACCTACCGGGGGATGAGCAGTTCTTC
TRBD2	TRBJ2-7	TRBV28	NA	CASSFTLAALSYEQYF	TGTGCCAGCAGTTTTACACTAGCGGCCCTCTCCTACGAGCAGTACTTC
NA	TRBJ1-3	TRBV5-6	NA	CASSLVRGNTIYF	TGTGCCAGCAGCCTAGTCCGGGGGAACACCATATATTTT
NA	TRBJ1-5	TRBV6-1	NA	CASSEGSSNNQPQHF	TGTGCCAGCAGTGAAGGGAGCAGTAACAATCAGCCCCAGCATTTT
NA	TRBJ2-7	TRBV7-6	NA	CASSLRTESYEQYF	TGTGCCAGCAGCTTAAGGACAGAATCCTACGAGCAGTACTTC
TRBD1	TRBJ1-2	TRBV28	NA	CASSPPDRGSYGYTF	TGTGCCAGCAGTCCTCCGGACAGGGGAAGCTATGGCTACACCTTC
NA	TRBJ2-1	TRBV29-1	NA	CSVIRGNEQFF	TGCAGCGTGATCCGGGGAAATGAGCAGTTCTTC
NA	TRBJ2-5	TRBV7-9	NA	CASTPGKTQYF	TGTGCCAGCACCCCGGGAAAGACCCAGTACTTC
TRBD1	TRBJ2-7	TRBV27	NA	CASSRRGTGEYEQYF	TGTGCCAGCAGCCGCCGCGGGACAGGTGAATACGAGCAGTACTTC
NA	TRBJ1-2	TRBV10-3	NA	CAISEGTRGYTF	TGTGCCATCAGTGAAGGGACTCGGGGCTACACCTTC
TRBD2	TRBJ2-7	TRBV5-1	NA	CASSPGLEGEQYF	TGCGCCAGCAGCCCGGGACTAGAGGGCGAGCAGTACTTC